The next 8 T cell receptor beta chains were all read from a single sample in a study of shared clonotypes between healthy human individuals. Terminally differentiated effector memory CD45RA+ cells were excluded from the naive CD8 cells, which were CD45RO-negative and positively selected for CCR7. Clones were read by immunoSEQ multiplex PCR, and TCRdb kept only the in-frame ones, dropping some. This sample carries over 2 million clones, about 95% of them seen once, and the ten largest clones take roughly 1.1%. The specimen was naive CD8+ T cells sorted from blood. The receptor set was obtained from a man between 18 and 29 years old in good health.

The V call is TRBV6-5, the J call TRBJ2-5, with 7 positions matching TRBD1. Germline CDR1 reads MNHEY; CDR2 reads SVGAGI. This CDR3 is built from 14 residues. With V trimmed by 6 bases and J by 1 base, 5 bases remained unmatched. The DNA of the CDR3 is TGTGCCAGCAGCCCACAGGGGATCCAAGAGACCCAGTACTTC. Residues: CASSPQGIQETQYF.

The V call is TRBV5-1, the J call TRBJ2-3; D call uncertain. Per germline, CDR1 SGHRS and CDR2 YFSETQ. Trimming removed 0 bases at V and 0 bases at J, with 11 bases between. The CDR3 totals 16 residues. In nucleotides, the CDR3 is TGCGCCAGCAGCTTGGCAGTAGACACTAGCACAGATACGCAGTATTTT. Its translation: CASSLAVDTSTDTQYF.

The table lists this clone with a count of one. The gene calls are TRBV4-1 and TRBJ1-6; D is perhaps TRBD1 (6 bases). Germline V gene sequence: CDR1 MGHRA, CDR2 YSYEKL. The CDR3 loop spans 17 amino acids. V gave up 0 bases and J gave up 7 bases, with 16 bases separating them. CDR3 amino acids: CASSQDPAGARNSPLHF. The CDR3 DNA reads TGCGCCAGCAGCCAAGACCCGGCGGGGGCGAGGAATTCACCCCTCCACTTT.

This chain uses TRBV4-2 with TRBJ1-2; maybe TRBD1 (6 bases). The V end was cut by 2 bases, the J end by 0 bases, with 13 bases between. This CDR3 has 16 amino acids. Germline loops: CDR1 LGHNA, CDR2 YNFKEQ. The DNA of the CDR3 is TGTGCCAGCAGCCAACCCAGACAGGTAGCTAACTATGGCTACACCTTC. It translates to CASSQPRQVANYGYTF.

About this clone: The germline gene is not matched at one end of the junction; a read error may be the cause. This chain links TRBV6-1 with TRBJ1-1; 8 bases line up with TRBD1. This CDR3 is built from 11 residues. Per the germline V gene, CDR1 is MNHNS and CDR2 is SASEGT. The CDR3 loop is CASTEQGGAFF. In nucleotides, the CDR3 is TGTGCCAGCACTGAACAGGGGGGAGCTTTCTTT.

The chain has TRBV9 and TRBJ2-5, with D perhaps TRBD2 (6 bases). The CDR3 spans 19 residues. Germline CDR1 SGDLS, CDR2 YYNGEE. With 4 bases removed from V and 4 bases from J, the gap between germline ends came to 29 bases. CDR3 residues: CASSTPLNYQSGGPETQYF. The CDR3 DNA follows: TGTGCCAGCAGCACCCCCCTAAATTATCAGTCAGGAGGGCCAGAGACCCAGTACTTC.

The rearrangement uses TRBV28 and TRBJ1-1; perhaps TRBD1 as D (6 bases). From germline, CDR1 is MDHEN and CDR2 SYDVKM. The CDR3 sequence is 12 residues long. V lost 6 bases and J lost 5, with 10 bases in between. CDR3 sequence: CASSYTGTEAFF. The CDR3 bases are TGTGCCAGCAGCTATACAGGGACTGAAGCTTTCTTT.

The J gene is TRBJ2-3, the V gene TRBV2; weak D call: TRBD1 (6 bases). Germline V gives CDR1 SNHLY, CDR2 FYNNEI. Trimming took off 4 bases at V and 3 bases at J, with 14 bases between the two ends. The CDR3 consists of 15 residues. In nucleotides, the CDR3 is TGTGCCAGCAGTGCAGGGGCTTGGGGTACAGATACGCAGTATTTT. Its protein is CASSAGAWGTDTQYF.